Sequencing of this T cell receptor (beta chain) was carried out in a study of blood T cells in healthy people across ages. CDR3 length: 16 residues. From germline, CDR1 is SGHDT and CDR2 YYEEEE. With V trimmed by 3 bases and J by 0 bases, 2 bases remained unmatched. The authors ran a second PCR of about 6 to 11 cycles using a sample-barcoded 5' primer and a J-beta primer mix. TCRdb re-called the 5' RACE reads with MiXCR, one entry per CDR3 protein. Here the sample spans approximately 940,000 distinct CDR3 sequences, around 46% being singletons. The source is a man aged 30-40 years in good health. The chain combines TRBV5-6 with TRBJ2-4; TRBD2 agrees at 11 bases. The specimen sequenced was blood. The CDR3 reads CASSSTSGVAKNIQYF. For the CDR3, the DNA is TGTGCCAGCAGCTCGACTAGCGGGGTAGCCAAAAACATTCAGTACTTC. Full variable domain (missing parts from reference TRBV5-6 and TRBJ2-4): DAGVTQSPTHLIKTRGQQVTLRCSPKSGHDTVSWYQQALGQGPQFIFQYYEEEERQRGNFPDRFSGHQFPNYSSELNVNALLLGDSALYLCASSSTSGVAKNIQYFGAGTRLSVL.